This T cell receptor (beta chain) was documented in a study of blood T cell repertoires in COVID-19. The CDR3 contains 18 residues. There are many counts of this clone. Clones were read by immunoSEQ multiplex PCR, and TCRdb kept only the in-frame ones, dropping some. This table holds 250,000 or so clones, about four fifths found once. This sequence originates from a woman aged 18-30 years with acute or convalescent COVID-19. The sample taken for sequencing was peripheral blood. This rearrangement joins TRBV21-1 to TRBJ2-3; the table gives TRBD2 as D, unverified against the DNA. TRBV21-1 is noted as a pseudogene. The CDR3 DNA reads as TGTGCCAGCAGCCGTCATCTGGGGGAGGGCTCTTACACAGATACGCAGTATTTT. Translation gives CASSRHLGEGSYTDTQYF.